The next 32 T cell receptor beta chains were all read from a single sample in a study of neoadjuvant nivolumab and ipilimumab in lung cancer. This table comes from immunoSEQ multiplex PCR, and its TCRdb copy is limited to in-frame clones, with some not included. The sample carries about 18,000 clones, around 86% recorded once. This specimen was peripheral blood, taken before neoadjuvant nivolumab, alone or with ipilimumab. The source of these receptors is an adult with non-small cell lung cancer.

This chain connects TRBV18 to TRBJ1-3; 7 nucleotides match TRBD1. The CDR3 has 13 amino acids. CDR1 is KGHSH and CDR2 is LQKENI in the germline V gene. J lost 8 bases, V lost 1 base, and 2 bases had no gene match. In DNA, the CDR3 is TGTGCCAGCTCACCACGACAGGGCGACACCATATATTTT. It is translated as CASSPRQGDTIYF. The full variable domain, its missing parts supplied by reference TRBV18 and TRBJ1-3, is NAGVMQNPRHLVRRRGQEARLRCSPMKGHSHVYWYRQLPEEGLKFMVYLQKENIIDESGMPKERFSAEFPKEGPSILRIQQVVRGDSAAYFCASSPRQGDTIYFGEGSWLTVV.

Worth noting for this clone: Other DNA sequences in the same sample also yield this CDR3. This sequence joins TRBV18 and TRBJ2-7, with D perhaps TRBD1 (5 bases). There are 15 residues in the CDR3. Germline CDR1 and CDR2: KGHSH and LQKENI. Trimming removed 8 bases at V and 2 bases at J, with 19 bases between. CDR3 region: CASPKAPDSPYEQYF. Here the CDR3 DNA reads TGTGCCAGCCCAAAGGCTCCAGACAGTCCCTACGAGCAGTACTTC.

The chain combines TRBV4-1 with TRBJ2-7, with 8 bases that match TRBD2. Losses at the gene ends were 0 bases for V and 2 bases for J; bases not matched to a gene: 12. This CDR3 contains 18 residues. Germline CDR1 is MGHRA and CDR2 is YSYEKL. The CDR3 DNA reads as TGCGCCAGCAGCCAAGATAGGAGCGGGAGCTTCACCCCCTACGAGCAGTACTTC. Protein product: CASSQDRSGSFTPYEQYF.

This clone has only a few counts. The chain has TRBV5-1 and TRBJ2-7; D call uncertain. CDR3 length: 13 amino acids. In germline, CDR1 is SGHRS, CDR2 YFSETQ. V dropped 2 bases and J dropped 0 bases, with 6 bases sitting between them. The CDR3 nucleotides read TGCGCCAGCAGCTTTGAACCCTCCTACGAGCAGTACTTC. Residues: CASSFEPSYEQYF.

The chain has TRBV5-4 and TRBJ2-3; D is perhaps TRBD1 or TRBD2 (5 bases each). CDR3 length equals 15 residues. V lost 4 bases and J lost 0, with 12 bases in between. Germline assignment: CDR1 SGHNT and CDR2 YYREEE (reference sequence). CDR3 sequence reads: CASSPDGTSTDTQYF. The CDR3 bases are TGTGCCAGCAGCCCGGACGGGACCAGCACAGATACGCAGTATTTT.

The chain employs TRBV18 and TRBJ2-1, with TRBD2 matching 9 bases. The CDR3 totals 16 residues. Germline CDR1 KGHSH, CDR2 LQKENI. V was pared by 0 bases and J by 9 bases, with 9 bases of the junction left unmatched. CDR3 nucleotides: TGTGCCAGCTCACCACCTAGCGGGAGAATAGTGGGTGAGCAGTTCTTC. Protein sequence: CASSPPSGRIVGEQFF.

This clone has more than one count but fewer than ten. The chain is built from TRBV27 and TRBJ2-7; 7 bases match TRBD1. The germline V gene encodes CDR1 MNHEY and CDR2 SMNVEV (reference sequence). With V trimmed by 6 bases and J by 2 bases, 7 bases remained unmatched. The CDR3 runs 14 residues. CDR3 coding DNA: TGTGCCAGCAGCATAGGGACAGCCACCTACGAGCAGTACTTC. As protein: CASSIGTATYEQYF.

This chain uses TRBV28 with TRBJ1-1; D gene uncertain. Trimming stripped 5 bases from V and 6 bases from J, with 16 bases between. Per germline, CDR1 MDHEN and CDR2 SYDVKM. The CDR3 sequence is 14 residues long. The CDR3 region is CASSPETNFPEAFF. CDR3 in DNA: TGTGCCAGCAGTCCAGAGACAAACTTCCCTGAAGCTTTCTTT.

The chain links TRBV18 to TRBJ2-5; tentative D call: TRBD2 (5 bases). V was cut by 2 bases and J by 5 bases, with 12 bases left in between. The CDR3 is 14 amino acids. The germline CDR1 and CDR2 sequences are KGHSH and LQKENI. The CDR3 is CASSPSVLAETQYF. The CDR3 DNA is TGTGCCAGCTCACCATCGGTCTTAGCGGAGACCCAGTACTTC.

The V and J genes are TRBV14 and TRBJ2-7; D might be TRBD1 or TRBD2, each matching 5 bases. Trimming left V 4 bases short and J 0 bases short, with 13 bases between. CDR3 size: 15 residues. The V gene's germline CDR1 is SGHDN and CDR2 FVKESK. The CDR3 bases are TGTGCCAGCAGCCGCCCCGGGACGGGCTCCTACGAGCAGTACTTC. This sequence encodes CASSRPGTGSYEQYF.

This clone has more than one count but fewer than ten. V usage is TRBV30 and J usage is TRBJ1-5, with 7 bases fitting TRBD1. Germline V gene data show CDR1 as GTSNPN and CDR2 as SVGIG (reference sequence). V lost 0 bases and J lost 1; bases outside the gene matches: 3. The CDR3 loop spans 15 amino acids. CDR3 bases: TGTGCCTGGAGTGTACGGGACAGAAGCAATCAGCCCCAGCATTTT. Translated: CAWSVRDRSNQPQHF.

This chain uses TRBV7-9 with TRBJ2-7; the D gene is possibly TRBD1 (5 bases). The V end was cut by 10 bases, the J end by 3 bases, with 10 bases between. This CDR3 comprises 11 residues. Germline assignment: CDR1 SEHNR and CDR2 FQNEAQ (reference sequence). CDR3 in DNA: TGTGCCACCACGACAGACTACGAGCAGTACTTC. It specifies CATTTDYEQYF.

The chain employs TRBV5-4 and TRBJ2-2; D gene unclear. Germline CDR1 is SGHNT and CDR2 is YYREEE (reference sequence). This CDR3 has 14 amino acids. Trimming shortened V by 0 bases and J by 1 base, and 4 bases separated the two germline ends. This CDR3 reads CASSLAWNTGELFF. DNA of the CDR3: TGTGCCAGCAGCTTGGCCTGGAACACCGGGGAGCTGTTTTTT.

The rearrangement joins TRBV9 to TRBJ2-1; possibly TRBD1 for D (5 bases). This CDR3 has 15 residues. Germline V gene data show CDR1 as SGDLS and CDR2 as YYNGEE. V lost 0 bases and J 8 bases, leaving 15 bases between the germline ends. CDR3 DNA: TGTGCCAGCAGCGTAGAAGCCAGGGAATACGATGAGCAGTTCTTC. It yields the protein CASSVEAREYDEQFF.

The chain joins TRBV30 to TRBJ1-4, with 8 bases that match TRBD1. J gave up 5 bases and V 1 base, and 3 bases lay outside the gene matches. CDR1 is GTSNPN and CDR2 is SVGIG in the germline V gene (reference sequence). CDR3 length equals 14 residues. CDR3 residues: CAWSARQGNEKLFF. CDR3 bases: TGTGCCTGGAGTGCTCGACAGGGGAATGAAAAACTGTTTTTT.

This clone was recorded only once. The chain uses TRBV18 and TRBJ2-3; 10 nucleotides align to TRBD2. The V gene end was trimmed by 3 bases and the J gene end by 8 bases; junction bases not matched to a gene: 5. Germline CDR1 KGHSH, CDR2 LQKENI. CDR3 length: 14 residues. CDR3 nucleotides: TGTGCCAGCTCACCGCTAGCGGGAGACGGTACGCAGTATTTT. Translation gives CASSPLAGDGTQYF.

The V gene is TRBV14, the J gene TRBJ2-3; 10 bases are a match to TRBD2. J gave up 4 bases and V 3 bases, and 1 base lay outside the gene matches. The CDR3 covers 14 residues. Germline CDR1 is SGHDN and CDR2 is FVKESK. The CDR3 DNA sequence: TGTGCCAGCAGCCACAGCGGGAGGGCAGATACGCAGTATTTT. This sequence encodes CASSHSGRADTQYF.

The V call is TRBV6-5, the J call TRBJ2-7, with 10 bases identical to TRBD1. Trimming cost V 0 bases and J 4 bases; bases outside gene matches: 3. CDR1 is MNHEY and CDR2 is SVGAGI in the germline V gene. The CDR3 has 15 residues. The CDR3 reads CASSYSTGGHYEQYF. In DNA form, the CDR3 reads TGTGCCAGCAGTTACTCGACAGGGGGCCATTACGAGCAGTACTTC.

This chain joins TRBV6-1 and TRBJ2-7; TRBD2 might be the D (5 bases). Germline lookup yields CDR1 MNHNS and CDR2 SASEGT. The CDR3 length is 13 residues. Trimming pared 5 bases from V and 3 bases from J, leaving 11 bases between. The CDR3 nucleotides read TGTGCCAGCAGTAGCGGAGCCGGCTACGAGCAGTACTTC. This sequence encodes CASSSGAGYEQYF.

The chain's CDR3 is CASSLAPGTGELYEQYF. The CDR3, as DNA: TGCGCCAGCAGCTTGGCTCCCGGGACAGGTGAACTCTACGAGCAGTACTTC. V is TRBV5-1 and J is TRBJ2-7, with 8 bases lining up with TRBD1. The germline CDR1 and CDR2 sequences are SGHRS and YFSETQ. This CDR3 is built from 17 residues. J lost 3 bases, V lost 0 bases, and 11 bases had no gene match.

The chain employs TRBV28 and TRBJ1-2, with 9 bases identical to TRBD1. Trimming took 4 bases from V and 5 from J; bases not matched to a gene: 5. This CDR3 has 14 amino acids. Germline lookup yields CDR1 MDHEN and CDR2 SYDVKM. CDR3 residues: CASSSEQGAYGYTF. The CDR3 coding sequence is TGTGCCAGCAGTTCCGAACAGGGGGCTTATGGCTACACCTTC.

V is TRBV10-2 and J is TRBJ2-7, with no clear D. V was pared by 0 bases and J by 11 bases, with 11 bases between. The CDR3 runs 12 residues. Germline CDR1 and CDR2: WSHSY and SAAADI. This chain's CDR3 is CASSESGSPKYF. The CDR3 nucleotides are TGCGCCAGCAGTGAGTCTGGCTCCCCAAAGTACTTC.

The V and J genes are TRBV30 and TRBJ1-5; 7 positions agree with TRBD1. Trimming cost V 4 bases and J 6 bases; bases outside gene matches: 6. The germline V gene has CDR1 GTSNPN and CDR2 SVGIG (reference sequence). The CDR3 sequence is 13 residues long. CDR3 protein: CAWTPTGTQPQHF. The DNA for the CDR3 is TGTGCCTGGACCCCGACAGGGACTCAGCCCCAGCATTTT. Full variable domain (missing parts from reference TRBV30 and TRBJ1-5): SQTIHQWPATLVQPVGSPLSLECTVEGTSNPNLYWYRQAAGRGLQLLFYSVGIGQISSEVPQNLSASRPQDRQFILSSKKLLLSDSGFYLCAWTPTGTQPQHFGDGTRLSIL.

The V gene is TRBV7-9, the J gene TRBJ2-3, with 10 nucleotides matching TRBD2. This CDR3 has 17 amino acids. V lost 5 bases to trimming and J lost 4 bases; unmatched junction nucleotides: 12. CDR1 and CDR2 (germline): SEHNR, FQNEAQ (reference sequence). The CDR3 protein is CASSPPLRLAGADTQYF. CDR3 sequence (DNA): TGTGCCAGCAGCCCCCCCCTGAGGCTAGCGGGAGCAGATACGCAGTATTTT.

This rearrangement joins TRBV4-3 to TRBJ1-5; D might be TRBD1 (5 bases). Germline values: CDR1 LGHNA, CDR2 YSLEER. Between the trimmed V and J ends, which lost 2 bases and 4 bases, there was a span of 12 bases. This CDR3 region has 15 residues. The CDR3 DNA is TGCGCCAGCAGCCAATCGACAGAGGGTAATCAGCCCCAGCATTTT. Translated: CASSQSTEGNQPQHF.

The CDR3 here is CSVAPRARSPDTQYF. The DNA of the CDR3 is TGCAGCGTCGCCCCCAGGGCGAGGTCCCCAGATACGCAGTATTTT. The gene calls are TRBV29-1 and TRBJ2-3; possibly TRBD1 for D (5 bases). The CDR3 is made up of 15 amino acids. The germline CDR1 and CDR2 sequences are SQVTM and ANQGSEA. V was cut by 6 bases and J by 4 bases, with 20 bases left in between.

This clone was seen just once. The genes are TRBV7-2 and TRBJ1-1; 8 bases fit TRBD1. The CDR3 is 13 amino acids. Germline CDR1 is SGHTA and CDR2 is FQGNSA. J gave up 8 bases and V 4 bases, and 6 bases lay outside the gene matches. The CDR3 DNA is TGTGCCAGCAGCTCAGACAGGGGATCAGAAGCTTTCTTT. Its translation is CASSSDRGSEAFF.

The genes are TRBV18 and TRBJ1-2; possible D gene TRBD1, 5 bases. The CDR3 contains 17 residues. V was clipped by 4 bases and J by 0 bases, with 18 bases between them. Germline V gene lookup returns CDR1 KGHSH and CDR2 LQKENI. In DNA form, the CDR3 reads TGTGCCAGCTCACAAACCGTGCAGGGCCCAGCTAACTATGGCTACACCTTC. It yields the protein CASSQTVQGPANYGYTF.

This sequence joins TRBV5-4 and TRBJ1-2; D may be TRBD1 (5 bases). The V and J ends lost 0 bases and 0 bases respectively, with 9 bases between them. Germline CDR1 reads SGHNT; CDR2 reads YYREEE (reference sequence). The CDR3 length is 15 residues. CDR3 sequence: CASSLEGLANYGYTF. CDR3 in DNA: TGTGCCAGCAGCTTGGAGGGGCTGGCTAACTATGGCTACACCTTC.

This clone was seen a single time. This chain's CDR3 is CASSYPADTQYF. In DNA form, the CDR3 reads TGCGCCAGCAGTTATCCCGCAGATACGCAGTATTTT. This sequence joins TRBV5-1 and TRBJ2-3; D gene ambiguous. The V gene's germline CDR1 is SGHRS and CDR2 YFSETQ. The CDR3 has 12 residues. Trimming stripped 5 bases from V and 4 bases from J, with 8 bases between.

The chain uses TRBV9 and TRBJ2-6; perhaps TRBD1 as D (5 bases). In germline, CDR1 is SGDLS, CDR2 YYNGEE. Trimming stripped 4 bases from V and 3 bases from J, with 14 bases between. This CDR3 is 16 amino acids long. CDR3 nucleotides: TGTGCCAGCAGCCCCACGGCAGGGATTGGGGCCAACGTCCTGACTTTC. It specifies CASSPTAGIGANVLTF.

This chain connects TRBV28 to TRBJ2-1; 12 bases align to TRBD1. The V gene's germline CDR1 is MDHEN and CDR2 SYDVKM. After removal of 7 bases from V and 1 base from J, the junction contained 8 bases not matched to a gene. This CDR3 is 17 amino acids long. The CDR3 DNA reads as TGTGCCAGCACCCCGGGACAGGGGGCTTCATCCTACAATGAGCAGTTCTTC. Translation gives CASTPGQGASSYNEQFF.